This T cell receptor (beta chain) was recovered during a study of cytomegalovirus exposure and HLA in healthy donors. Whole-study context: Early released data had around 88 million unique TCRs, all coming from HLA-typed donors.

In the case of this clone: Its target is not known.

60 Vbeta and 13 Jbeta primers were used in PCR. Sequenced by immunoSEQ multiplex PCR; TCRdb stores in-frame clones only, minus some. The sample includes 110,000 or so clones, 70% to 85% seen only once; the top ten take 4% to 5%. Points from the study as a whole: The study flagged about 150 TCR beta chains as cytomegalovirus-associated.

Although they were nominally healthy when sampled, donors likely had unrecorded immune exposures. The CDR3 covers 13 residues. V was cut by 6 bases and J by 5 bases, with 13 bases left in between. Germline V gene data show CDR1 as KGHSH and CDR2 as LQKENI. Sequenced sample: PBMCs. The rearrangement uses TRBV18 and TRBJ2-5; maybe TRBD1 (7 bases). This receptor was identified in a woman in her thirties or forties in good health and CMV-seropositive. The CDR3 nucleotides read TGTGCCAGCTCTTGGGACAGCGGGGAGACCCAGTACTTC. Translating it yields CASSWDSGETQYF.